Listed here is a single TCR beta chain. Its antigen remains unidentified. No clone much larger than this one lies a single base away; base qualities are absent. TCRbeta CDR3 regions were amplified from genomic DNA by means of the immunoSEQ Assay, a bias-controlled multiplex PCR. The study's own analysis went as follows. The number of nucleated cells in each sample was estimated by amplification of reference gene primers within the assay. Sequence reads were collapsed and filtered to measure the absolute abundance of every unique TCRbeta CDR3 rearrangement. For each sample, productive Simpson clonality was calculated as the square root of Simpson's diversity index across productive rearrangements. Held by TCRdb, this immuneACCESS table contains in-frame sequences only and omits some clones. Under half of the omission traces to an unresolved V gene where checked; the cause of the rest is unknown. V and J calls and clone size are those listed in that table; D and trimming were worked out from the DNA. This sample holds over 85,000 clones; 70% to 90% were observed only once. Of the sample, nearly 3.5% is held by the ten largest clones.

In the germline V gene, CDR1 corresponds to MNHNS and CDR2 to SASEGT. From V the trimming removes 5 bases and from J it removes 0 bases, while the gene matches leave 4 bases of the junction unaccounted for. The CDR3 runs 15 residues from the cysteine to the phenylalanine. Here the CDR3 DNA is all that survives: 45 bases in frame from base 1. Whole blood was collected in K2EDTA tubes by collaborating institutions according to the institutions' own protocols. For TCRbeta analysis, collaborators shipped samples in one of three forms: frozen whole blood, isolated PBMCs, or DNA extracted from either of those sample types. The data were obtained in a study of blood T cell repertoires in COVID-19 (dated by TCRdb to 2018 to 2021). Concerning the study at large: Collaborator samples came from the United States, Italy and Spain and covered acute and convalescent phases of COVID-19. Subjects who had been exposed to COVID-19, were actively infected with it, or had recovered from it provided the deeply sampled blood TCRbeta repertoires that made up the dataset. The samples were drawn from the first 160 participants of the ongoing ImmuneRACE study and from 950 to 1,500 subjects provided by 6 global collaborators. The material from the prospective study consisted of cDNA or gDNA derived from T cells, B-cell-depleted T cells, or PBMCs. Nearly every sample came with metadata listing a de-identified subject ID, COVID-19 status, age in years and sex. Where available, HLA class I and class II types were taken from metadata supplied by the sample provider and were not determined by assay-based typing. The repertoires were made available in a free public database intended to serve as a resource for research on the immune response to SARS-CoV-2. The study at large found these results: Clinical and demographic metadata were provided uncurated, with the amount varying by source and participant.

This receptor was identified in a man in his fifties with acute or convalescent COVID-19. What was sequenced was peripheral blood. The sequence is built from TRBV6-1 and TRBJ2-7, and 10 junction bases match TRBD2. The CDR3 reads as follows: CASSFSGRPSYEQYF. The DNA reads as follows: TGTGCCAGCAGTTTTAGCGGGAGGCCCTCCTACGAGCAGTACTTC.